This TCR beta chain was profiled in a study of blood T cell repertoires in COVID-19. The wider study: PBMCs, B-cell-depleted T cells, or T cells provided the cDNA or gDNA that made up the material.

Germline CDR1 is SNHLY and CDR2 is FYNNEI. V lost 0 bases, J lost 1 base, and 6 bases lay in between. This CDR3 is built from 14 residues. Sequenced by immunoSEQ multiplex PCR; TCRdb stores in-frame clones only, minus some. Among 350,000 to 450,000 clones listed, about 90% were seen once. The sequenced sample consisted of peripheral blood. This sequence joins TRBV2 and TRBJ1-1; no definite D call. This clonotype was obtained from a woman aged 55-69 years with COVID-19, enrolled during active disease. This chain's CDR3 is CASSEARRNTEAFF. The CDR3 coding sequence is TGTGCCAGCAGTGAAGCCCGTAGGAACACTGAAGCTTTCTTT. Using reference TRBV2 and TRBJ1-1 for the parts outside the CDR3, the full variable domain is EPEVTQTPSHQVTQMGQEVILRCVPISNHLYFYWYRQILGQKVEFLVSFYNNEISEKSEIFDDQFSVERPDGSNFTLKIRSTKLEDSAMYFCASSEARRNTEAFFGQGTRLTVV.